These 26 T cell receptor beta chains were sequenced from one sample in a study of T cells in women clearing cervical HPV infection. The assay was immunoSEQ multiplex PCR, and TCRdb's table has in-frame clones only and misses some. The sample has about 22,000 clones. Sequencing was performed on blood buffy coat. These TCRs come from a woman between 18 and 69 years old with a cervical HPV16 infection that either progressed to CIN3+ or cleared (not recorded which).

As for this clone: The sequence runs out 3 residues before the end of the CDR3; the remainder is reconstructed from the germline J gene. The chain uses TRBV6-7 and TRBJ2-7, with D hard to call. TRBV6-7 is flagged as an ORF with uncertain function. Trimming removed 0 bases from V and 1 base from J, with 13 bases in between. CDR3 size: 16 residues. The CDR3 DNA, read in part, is TGTGCCAGCAGTTACTCCAGGATAGGTTTTTCCTACGAG. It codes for CASSYSRIGFSYE. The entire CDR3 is CASSYSRIGFSYEQYF.

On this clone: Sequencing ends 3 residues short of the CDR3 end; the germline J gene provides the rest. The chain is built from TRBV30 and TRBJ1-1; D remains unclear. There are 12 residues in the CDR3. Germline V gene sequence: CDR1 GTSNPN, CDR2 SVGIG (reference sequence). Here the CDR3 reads CAWSDPGLEAFF. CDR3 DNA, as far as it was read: TGTGCCTGGAGTGACCCGGGTCTAGAA.

This CDR3 reads CASSFAGENSPLHF. The CDR3 bases that were read are TGCGCCAGCAGCTTCGCAGGGGAGAATTCACCC. This chain joins TRBV5-1 and TRBJ1-6, with D perhaps matching TRBD1 (6 bases). The CDR3 is cut off 3 residues early in the read; its end comes from the germline J gene. With 2 bases removed from V and 7 bases from J, the gap between germline ends came to 10 bases. The CDR3 covers 14 residues. Germline V gene sequence: CDR1 SGHRS, CDR2 YFSETQ.

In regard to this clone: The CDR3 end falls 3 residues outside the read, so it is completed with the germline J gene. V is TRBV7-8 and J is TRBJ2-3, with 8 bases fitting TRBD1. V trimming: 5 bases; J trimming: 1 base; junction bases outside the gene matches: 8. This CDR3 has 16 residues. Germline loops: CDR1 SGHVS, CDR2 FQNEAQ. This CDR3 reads CASSPRTGSGTDTQYF. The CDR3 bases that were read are TGTGCCAGCAGCCCCCGGACAGGGTCGGGCACAGATACG.

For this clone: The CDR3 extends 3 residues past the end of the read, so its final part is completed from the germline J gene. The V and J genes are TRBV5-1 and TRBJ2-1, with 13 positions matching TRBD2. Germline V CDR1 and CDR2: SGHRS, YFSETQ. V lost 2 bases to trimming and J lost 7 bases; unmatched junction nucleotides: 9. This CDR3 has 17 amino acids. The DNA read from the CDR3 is TGCGCCAGCAGCTTTTCCTCGGGGACTAGCGGGGTGAATGAG. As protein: CASSFSSGTSGVNE. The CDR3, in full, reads CASSFSSGTSGVNEQFF.

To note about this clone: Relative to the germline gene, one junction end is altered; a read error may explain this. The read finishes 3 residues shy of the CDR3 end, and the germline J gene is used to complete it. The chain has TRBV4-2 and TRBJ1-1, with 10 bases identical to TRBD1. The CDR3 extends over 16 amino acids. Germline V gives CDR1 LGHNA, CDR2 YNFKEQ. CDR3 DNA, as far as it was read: TGCGCCAGCAGCCTAGGGACAGGGGAGATGAACACTGAA. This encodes CASSLGTGEMNTE. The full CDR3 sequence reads CASSLGTGEMNTEAFF.

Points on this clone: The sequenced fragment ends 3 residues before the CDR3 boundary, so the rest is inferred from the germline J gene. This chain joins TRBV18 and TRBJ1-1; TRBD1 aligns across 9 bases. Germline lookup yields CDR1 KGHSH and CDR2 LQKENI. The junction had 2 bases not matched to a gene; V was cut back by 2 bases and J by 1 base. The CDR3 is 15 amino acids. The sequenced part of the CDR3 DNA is TGTGCCAGCTCACCAATGGGACAGGGGAACACTGAA. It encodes CASSPMGQGNTE. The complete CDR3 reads CASSPMGQGNTEAFF.

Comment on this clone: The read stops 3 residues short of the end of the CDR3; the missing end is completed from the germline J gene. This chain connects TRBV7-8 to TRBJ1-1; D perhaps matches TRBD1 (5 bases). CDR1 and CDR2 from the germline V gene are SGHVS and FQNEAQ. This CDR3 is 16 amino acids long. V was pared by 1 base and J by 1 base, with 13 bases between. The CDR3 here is CASSLEARGPNTEAFF. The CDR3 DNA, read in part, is TGTGCCAGCAGCTTAGAGGCTAGGGGTCCGAACACTGAA.

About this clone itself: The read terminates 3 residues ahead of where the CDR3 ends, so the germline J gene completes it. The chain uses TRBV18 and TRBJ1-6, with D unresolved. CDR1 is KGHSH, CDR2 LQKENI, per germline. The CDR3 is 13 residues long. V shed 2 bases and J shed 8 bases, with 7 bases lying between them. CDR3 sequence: CASSPSVDSPLHF. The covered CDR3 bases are TGTGCCAGCTCACCATCAGTGGATTCACCC.

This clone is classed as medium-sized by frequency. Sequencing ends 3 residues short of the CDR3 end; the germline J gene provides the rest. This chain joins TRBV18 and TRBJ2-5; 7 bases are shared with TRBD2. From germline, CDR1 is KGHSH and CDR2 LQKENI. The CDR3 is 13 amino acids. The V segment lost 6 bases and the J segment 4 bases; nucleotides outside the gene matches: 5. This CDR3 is CASSAGVSETQYF. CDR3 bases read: TGTGCCAGCTCGGCGGGAGTTTCAGAGACC. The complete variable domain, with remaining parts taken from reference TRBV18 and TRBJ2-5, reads NAGVMQNPRHLVRRRGQEARLRCSPMKGHSHVYWYRQLPEEGLKFMVYLQKENIIDESGMPKERFSAEFPKEGPSILRIQQVVRGDSAAYFCASSAGVSETQYFGPGTRLLVL.

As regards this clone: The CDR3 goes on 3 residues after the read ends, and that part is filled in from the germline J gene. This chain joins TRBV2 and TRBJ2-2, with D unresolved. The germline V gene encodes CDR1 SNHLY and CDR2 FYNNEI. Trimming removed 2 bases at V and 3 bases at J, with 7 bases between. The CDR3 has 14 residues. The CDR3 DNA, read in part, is TGTGCCAGCAGTGAAAATCGGGACACCGGGGAG. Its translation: CASSENRDTGE. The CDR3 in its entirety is CASSENRDTGELFF. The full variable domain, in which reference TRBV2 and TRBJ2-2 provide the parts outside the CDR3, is EPEVTQTPSHQVTQMGQEVILRCVPISNHLYFYWYRQILGQKVEFLVSFYNNEISEKSEIFDDQFSVERPDGSNFTLKIRSTKLEDSAMYFCASSENRDTGELFFGEGSRLTVL.

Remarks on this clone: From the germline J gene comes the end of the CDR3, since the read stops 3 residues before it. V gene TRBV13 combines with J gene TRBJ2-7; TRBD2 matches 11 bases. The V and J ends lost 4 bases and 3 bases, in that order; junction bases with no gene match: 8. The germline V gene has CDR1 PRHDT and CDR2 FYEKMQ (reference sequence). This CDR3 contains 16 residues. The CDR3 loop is CASSSLAGGKVYEQYF. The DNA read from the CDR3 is TGTGCCAGCAGCTCCTTAGCGGGAGGGAAGGTCTACGAG.

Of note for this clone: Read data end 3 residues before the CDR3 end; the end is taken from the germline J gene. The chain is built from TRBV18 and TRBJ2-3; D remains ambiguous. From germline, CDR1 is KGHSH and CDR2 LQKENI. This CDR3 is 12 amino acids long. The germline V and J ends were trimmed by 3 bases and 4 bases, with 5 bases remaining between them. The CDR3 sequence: CASSPPSDTQYF. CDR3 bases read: TGTGCCAGCTCACCCCCCTCAGATACG. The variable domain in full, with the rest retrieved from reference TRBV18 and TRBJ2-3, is NAGVMQNPRHLVRRRGQEARLRCSPMKGHSHVYWYRQLPEEGLKFMVYLQKENIIDESGMPKERFSAEFPKEGPSILRIQQVVRGDSAAYFCASSPPSDTQYFGPGTRLTVL.

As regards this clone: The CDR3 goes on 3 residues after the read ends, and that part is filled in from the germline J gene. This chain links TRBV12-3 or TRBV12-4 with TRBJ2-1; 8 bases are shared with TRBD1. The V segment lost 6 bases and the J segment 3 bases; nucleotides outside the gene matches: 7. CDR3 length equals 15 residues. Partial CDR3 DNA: TGTGCCAGCAGGTTGACAGGGGAAGGCTACAATGAG. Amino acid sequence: CASRLTGEGYNE. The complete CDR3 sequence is CASRLTGEGYNEQFF.

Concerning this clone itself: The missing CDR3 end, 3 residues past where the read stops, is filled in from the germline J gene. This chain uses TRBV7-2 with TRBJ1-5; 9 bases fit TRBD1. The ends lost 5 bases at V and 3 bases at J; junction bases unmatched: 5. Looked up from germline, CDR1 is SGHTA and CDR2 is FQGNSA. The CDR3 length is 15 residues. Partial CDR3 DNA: TGTGCCAGCAGCCCCCGGGACAGGGTCAATCAGCCC. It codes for CASSPRDRVNQP. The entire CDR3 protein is CASSPRDRVNQPQHF.

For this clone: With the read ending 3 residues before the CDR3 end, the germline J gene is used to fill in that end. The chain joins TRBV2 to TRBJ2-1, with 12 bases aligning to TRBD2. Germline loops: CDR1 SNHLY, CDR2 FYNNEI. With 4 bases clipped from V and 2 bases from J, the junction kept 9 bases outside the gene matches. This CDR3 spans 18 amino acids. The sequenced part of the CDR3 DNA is TGTGCCAGCAGTGTGGGACTAGCGGGTGTGAAAACCTACAATGAG. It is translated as CASSVGLAGVKTYNE. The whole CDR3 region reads CASSVGLAGVKTYNEQFF.

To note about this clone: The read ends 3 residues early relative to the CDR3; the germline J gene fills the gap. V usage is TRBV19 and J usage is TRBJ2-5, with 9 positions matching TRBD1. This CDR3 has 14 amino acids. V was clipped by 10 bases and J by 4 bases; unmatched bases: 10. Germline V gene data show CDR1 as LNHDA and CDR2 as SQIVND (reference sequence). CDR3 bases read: TGTGCCACCGGCCGGGACAGGGATTTAGAGACC. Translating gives CATGRDRDLET. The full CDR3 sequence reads CATGRDRDLETQYF.

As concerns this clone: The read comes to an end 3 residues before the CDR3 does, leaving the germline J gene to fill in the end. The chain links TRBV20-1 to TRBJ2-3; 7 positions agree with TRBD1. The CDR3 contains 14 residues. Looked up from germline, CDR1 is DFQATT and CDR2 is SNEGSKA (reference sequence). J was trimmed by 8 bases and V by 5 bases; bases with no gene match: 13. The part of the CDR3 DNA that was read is TGCAGTGCTTTTGACAGGGTACAAACGGGTACG. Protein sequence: CSAFDRVQTGT. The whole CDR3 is CSAFDRVQTGTQYF.

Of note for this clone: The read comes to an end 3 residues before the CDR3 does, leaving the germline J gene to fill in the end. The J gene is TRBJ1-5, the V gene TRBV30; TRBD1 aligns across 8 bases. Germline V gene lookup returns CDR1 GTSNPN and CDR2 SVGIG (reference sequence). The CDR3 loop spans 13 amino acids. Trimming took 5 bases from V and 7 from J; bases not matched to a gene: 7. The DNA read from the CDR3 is TGTGCCTGGGACTCAGGGGGCTTACAGCCC. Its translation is CAWDSGGLQP. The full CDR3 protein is CAWDSGGLQPQHF.

CDR3 amino acids: CSARGGGRTIDEQFF. CDR3 DNA, as far as it was read: TGCAGTGCTAGAGGTGGCGGCAGGACTATCGATGAG. V usage is TRBV20-1 and J usage is TRBJ2-1, with a tentative D call TRBD2 (6 bases). With the read ending 3 residues before the CDR3 end, the germline J gene is used to fill in that end. V dropped 1 base and J dropped 8 bases, with 18 bases sitting between them. The CDR3 covers 15 residues. Looked up from germline, CDR1 is DFQATT and CDR2 is SNEGSKA (reference sequence).

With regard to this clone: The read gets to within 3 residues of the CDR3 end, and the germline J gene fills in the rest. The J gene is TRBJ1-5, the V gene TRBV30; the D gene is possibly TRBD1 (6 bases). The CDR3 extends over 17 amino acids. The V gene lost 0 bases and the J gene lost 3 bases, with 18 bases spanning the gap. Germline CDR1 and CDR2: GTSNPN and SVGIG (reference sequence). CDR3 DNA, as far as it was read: TGTGCCTGGAGTGTACGGGGGGGCGCTTATAACAATCAGCCC. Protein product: CAWSVRGGAYNNQP. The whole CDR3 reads CAWSVRGGAYNNQPQHF.

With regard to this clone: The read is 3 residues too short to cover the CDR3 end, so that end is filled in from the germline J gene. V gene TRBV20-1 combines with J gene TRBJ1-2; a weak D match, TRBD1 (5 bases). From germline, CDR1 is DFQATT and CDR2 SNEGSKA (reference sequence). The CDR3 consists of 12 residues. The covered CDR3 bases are TGCAGTGCTAGAGTTAGGGAAGGGGAC. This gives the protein CSARVREGD. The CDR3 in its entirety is CSARVREGDYTF.

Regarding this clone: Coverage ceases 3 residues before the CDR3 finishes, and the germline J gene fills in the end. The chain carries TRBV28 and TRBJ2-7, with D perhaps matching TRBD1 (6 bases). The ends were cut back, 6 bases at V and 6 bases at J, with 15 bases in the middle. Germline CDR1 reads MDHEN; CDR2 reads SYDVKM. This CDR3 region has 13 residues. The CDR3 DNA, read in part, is TGTGCCAGCAGGAACAACGGGGACATCGAG. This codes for CASRNNGDIE. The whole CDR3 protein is CASRNNGDIEQYF. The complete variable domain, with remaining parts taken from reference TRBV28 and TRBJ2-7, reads DVKVTQSSRYLVKRTGEKVFLECVQDMDHENMFWYRQDPGLGLRLIYFSYDVKMKEKGDIPEGYSVSREKKERFSLILESASTNQTSMYLCASRNNGDIEQYFGPGTRLTVT.

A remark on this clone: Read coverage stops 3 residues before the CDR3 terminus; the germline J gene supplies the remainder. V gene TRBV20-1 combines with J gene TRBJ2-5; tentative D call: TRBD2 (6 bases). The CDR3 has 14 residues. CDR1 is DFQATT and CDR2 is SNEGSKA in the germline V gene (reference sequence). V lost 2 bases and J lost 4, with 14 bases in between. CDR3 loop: CSARTPGLPETQYF. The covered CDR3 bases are TGCAGTGCTAGAACACCGGGACTCCCAGAGACC.

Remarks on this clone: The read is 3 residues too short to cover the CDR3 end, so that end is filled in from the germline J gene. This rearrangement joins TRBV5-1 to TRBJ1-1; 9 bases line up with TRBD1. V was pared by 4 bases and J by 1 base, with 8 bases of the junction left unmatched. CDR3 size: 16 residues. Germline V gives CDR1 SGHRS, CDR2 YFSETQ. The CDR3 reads CASSTGTGWGNTEAFF. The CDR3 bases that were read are TGCGCCAGCAGCACAGGGACAGGGTGGGGGAACACTGAA.

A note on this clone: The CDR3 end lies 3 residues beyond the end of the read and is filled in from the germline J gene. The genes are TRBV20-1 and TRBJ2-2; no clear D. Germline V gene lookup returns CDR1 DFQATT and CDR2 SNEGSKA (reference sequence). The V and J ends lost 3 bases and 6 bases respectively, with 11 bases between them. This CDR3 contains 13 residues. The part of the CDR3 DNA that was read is TGCAGTGCTAGTGATAGATTGTCCGGGGAG. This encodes CSASDRLSGE. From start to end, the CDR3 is CSASDRLSGELFF.